This T cell receptor beta chain emerged from a study of OX40 agonist ivuxolimab in advanced cancers. Study-wide results and limits: Clonal expansion from baseline to week 6 occurred in both CD4+ and CD8+ T cells. Some nonresponders also had low normalized T-cell clonal expansion.

Clones were read by immunoSEQ multiplex PCR, and TCRdb kept only the in-frame ones, dropping some. The sample contains about 96,000 clones, 90% of which appear only once. The CDR3 has 14 amino acids. Germline CDR1 SGDLS, CDR2 YYNGEE. V lost 4 bases and J 5 bases, leaving 15 bases between the germline ends. Details on this clone: What it binds is unknown.

The sequencing used CD4+ or CD8+ T cells sorted from blood, collected in a trial of the OX40 agonist ivuxolimab. The J gene is TRBJ1-2, the V gene TRBV9, with D uncertain. The origin of this receptor is an adult with an advanced solid tumor such as melanoma, head and neck, liver or kidney cancer. CDR3 DNA: TGTGCCAGCAGCCCACCAGTATATGCTTATGGCTACACCTTC. Translated, it gives CASSPPVYAYGYTF.